The rows below give T cell receptor beta chains drawn from one sample of a study of blood T cell repertoires in COVID-19. The assay was immunoSEQ multiplex PCR, and TCRdb's table has in-frame clones only and misses some. The sample lists about 200,000 clones; roughly 80% were seen once. The source material was peripheral blood. Every receptor here comes from a man aged 50-60 years who had recovered from COVID-19. CDR3s include the opening cysteine and the closing phenylalanine or tryptophan. Each record gives: D gene, clone size, V gene, J gene, CDR3 protein, CDR3 DNA. A D gene is named only where the DNA matches it firmly. Rows may omit the clone size; those that give it use once, few, many or a size class.

d_gene: TRBD1
abundance: once
v_gene: TRBV3-1/TRBV3-2
j_gene: TRBJ1-3
CDR3aa: CASSPSPGQVNSGNTIYF
CDR3nt: TGTGCCAGCAGCCCCTCCCCCGGACAGGTGAACTCTGGAAACACCATATATTTT

d_gene: TRBD2
abundance: -
v_gene: TRBV2
j_gene: TRBJ2-7
CDR3aa: CASSEGSSGPYEQYF
CDR3nt: TGTGCCAGCAGTGAAGGGTCTAGCGGGCCTTACGAGCAGTACTTC

d_gene: -
abundance: -
v_gene: TRBV27
j_gene: TRBJ1-1
CDR3aa: CASTPLGSGFNEAFF
CDR3nt: TGTGCCAGCACCCCCTTAGGATCGGGGTTTAATGAAGCTTTCTTT

d_gene: -
abundance: -
v_gene: TRBV4-1
j_gene: TRBJ1-5
CDR3aa: CASSQNQGLEPQHF
CDR3nt: TGCGCCAGCAGCCAGAACCAGGGATTGGAGCCCCAGCATTTT

d_gene: TRBD1
abundance: -
v_gene: TRBV7-9
j_gene: TRBJ1-1
CDR3aa: CASSPGTGRNTEAFF
CDR3nt: TGTGCCAGCAGTCCGGGGACAGGGAGGAACACTGAAGCTTTCTTT

d_gene: TRBD2
abundance: -
v_gene: TRBV5-4
j_gene: TRBJ2-7
CDR3aa: CASSWGLAPEYEQYF
CDR3nt: TGTGCCAGCAGCTGGGGACTAGCGCCAGAATACGAGCAGTACTTC

d_gene: TRBD2
abundance: -
v_gene: TRBV10-2
j_gene: TRBJ2-3
CDR3aa: CASRKGLAGADTQYF
CDR3nt: TGCGCCAGCAGAAAGGGACTAGCGGGAGCAGATACGCAGTATTTT

d_gene: -
abundance: -
v_gene: TRBV19
j_gene: TRBJ2-2
CDR3aa: CASSRGSARGTGELFF
CDR3nt: TGTGCCAGTAGTAGAGGCTCGGCCCGAGGAACCGGGGAGCTGTTTTTT

d_gene: -
abundance: -
v_gene: TRBV6-4
j_gene: TRBJ2-2
CDR3aa: CASPYTGTPDTGELFF
CDR3nt: TGTGCCAGTCCGTATACCGGGACACCCGACACCGGGGAGCTGTTTTTT

d_gene: TRBD2
abundance: -
v_gene: TRBV5-1
j_gene: TRBJ2-3
CDR3aa: CASSSGLAGGEDTQYF
CDR3nt: TGCGCCAGCAGCTCGGGACTAGCGGGAGGGGAAGATACGCAGTATTTT

d_gene: TRBD2
abundance: -
v_gene: TRBV29-1
j_gene: TRBJ2-1
CDR3aa: CSVRDAGRDEQFF
CDR3nt: TGCAGCGTTCGGGACGCTGGGAGGGATGAGCAGTTCTTC

d_gene: -
abundance: -
v_gene: TRBV27
j_gene: TRBJ1-1
CDR3aa: CASSIQENTEAFF
CDR3nt: TGTGCCAGCAGTATACAGGAGAACACTGAAGCTTTCTTT

d_gene: -
abundance: -
v_gene: TRBV7-2
j_gene: TRBJ1-1
CDR3aa: CASSLAGRTEAFF
CDR3nt: TGTGCCAGCAGCTTGGCAGGGCGAACTGAAGCTTTCTTT

d_gene: TRBD2
abundance: few
v_gene: TRBV5-4
j_gene: TRBJ2-1
CDR3aa: CASRGGNEQFF
CDR3nt: TGTGCCAGCAGGGGGGGGAATGAGCAGTTCTTC

d_gene: TRBD2
abundance: -
v_gene: TRBV3-1/TRBV3-2
j_gene: TRBJ2-1
CDR3aa: CASHRAGADNEQFF
CDR3nt: TGTGCCAGTCATCGAGCGGGGGCGGACAATGAGCAGTTCTTC

d_gene: -
abundance: -
v_gene: TRBV7-9
j_gene: TRBJ2-7
CDR3aa: CASSLVTGYEQYF
CDR3nt: TGTGCCAGCAGCTTAGTGACAGGCTACGAGCAGTACTTC

d_gene: TRBD2
abundance: -
v_gene: TRBV19
j_gene: TRBJ2-2
CDR3aa: CASSQVAGNTGELFF
CDR3nt: TGTGCCAGTAGTCAGGTAGCGGGGAACACCGGGGAGCTGTTTTTT